This T cell receptor (beta chain) was captured by sequencing in a study of T cells after yellow fever vaccination. From germline, CDR1 is SGHTA and CDR2 FQGNSA. Between the trimmed V and J ends, which lost 2 bases and 1 base, there was a span of 11 bases. The CDR3 spans 15 residues. A 5'RACE template-switching step, the method used to make TCR cDNA, added a universal primer site and UMIs. TCRdb itself ran the 5' RACE reads through MiXCR, one entry per CDR3 protein. This repertoire shows 250,000 to 400,000 distinct CDR3 sequences, approximately 4% found once; its top ten account for about 22%. Notes on the study in general: From the bulk population, abundant clonotypes could contaminate and appear within FACS-sorted repertoires.

This clonotype was counted many times. What it binds is unknown. J is TRBJ1-1 and V is TRBV7-2; D is uncertain. This sequence was found in a man younger than 30 who received the YFV17D yellow fever vaccine. The material was PBMCs, obtained 5 days after the yellow fever booster vaccination. The CDR3 DNA is TGTGCCAGCAGCTTATACGGGGTGGAGAACACTGAAGCTTTCTTT. Translating gives CASSLYGVENTEAFF.